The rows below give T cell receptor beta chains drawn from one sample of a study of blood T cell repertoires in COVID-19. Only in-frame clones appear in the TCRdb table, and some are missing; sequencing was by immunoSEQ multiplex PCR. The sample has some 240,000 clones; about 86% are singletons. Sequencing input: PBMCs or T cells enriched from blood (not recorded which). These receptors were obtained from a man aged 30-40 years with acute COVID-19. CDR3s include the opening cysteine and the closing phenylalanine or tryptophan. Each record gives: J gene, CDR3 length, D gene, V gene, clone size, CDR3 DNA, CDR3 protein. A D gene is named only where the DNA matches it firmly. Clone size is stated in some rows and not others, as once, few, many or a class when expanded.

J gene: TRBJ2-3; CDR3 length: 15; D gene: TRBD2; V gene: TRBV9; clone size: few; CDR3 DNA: TGTGCCAGCAGCAAACTAGCGGGAGACTCAGATACGCAGTATTTT; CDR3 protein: CASSKLAGDSDTQYF
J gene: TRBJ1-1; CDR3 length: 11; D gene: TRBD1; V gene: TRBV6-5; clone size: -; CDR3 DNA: TGTGCCAGCAGTCGACAGGGCTGGGCTTTCTTT; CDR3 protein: CASSRQGWAFF
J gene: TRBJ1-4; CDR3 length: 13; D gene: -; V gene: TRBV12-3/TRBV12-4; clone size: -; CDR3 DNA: TGTGCCAGCAGCGGACTGGCGTATGAAAAACTGTTTTTT; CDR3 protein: CASSGLAYEKLFF
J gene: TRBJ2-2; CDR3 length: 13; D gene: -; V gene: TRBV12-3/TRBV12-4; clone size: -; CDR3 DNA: TGTGCCAGCAGGATAGCAGCCACCGGGGAGCTGTTTTTT; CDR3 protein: CASRIAATGELFF
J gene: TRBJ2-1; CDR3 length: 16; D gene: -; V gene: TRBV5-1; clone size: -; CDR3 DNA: TGCGCCAGCAGCTGGCGGCGGGGAATAACCTACAATGAGCAGTTCTTC; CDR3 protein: CASSWRRGITYNEQFF
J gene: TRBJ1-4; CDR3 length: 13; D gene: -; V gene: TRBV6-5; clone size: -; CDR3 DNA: TGTGCCACAGATGGGGGGATCGGTGAAAAACTGTTTTTT; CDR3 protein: CATDGGIGEKLFF
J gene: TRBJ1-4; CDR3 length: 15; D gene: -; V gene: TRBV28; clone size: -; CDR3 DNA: TGTGCCAGCAGCTCCTGGGGGGGACCTAATGAAAAACTGTTTTTT; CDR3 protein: CASSSWGGPNEKLFF
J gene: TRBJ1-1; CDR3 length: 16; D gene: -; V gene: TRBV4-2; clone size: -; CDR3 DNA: TGTGCCAGCAGCCAAGATTGGAGCCAAGGGGACACTGAAGCTTTCTTT; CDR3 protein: CASSQDWSQGDTEAFF
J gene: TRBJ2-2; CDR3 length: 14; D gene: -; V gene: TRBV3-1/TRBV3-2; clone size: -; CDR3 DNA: TGTGCCAGCAGCCAAGTGCTGGGCGCCGGGGAGCTGTTTTTT; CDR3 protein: CASSQVLGAGELFF
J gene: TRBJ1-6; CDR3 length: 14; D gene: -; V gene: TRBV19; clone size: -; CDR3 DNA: TGTGCCAGTAGCCCCTTCGGTGCCAATTCACCCCTCCACTTT; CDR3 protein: CASSPFGANSPLHF
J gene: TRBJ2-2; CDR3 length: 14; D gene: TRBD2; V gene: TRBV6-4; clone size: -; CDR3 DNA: TGTGCCAGCAGTGACGGGACTAGCACCGGGGAGCTGTTTTTT; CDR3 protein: CASSDGTSTGELFF
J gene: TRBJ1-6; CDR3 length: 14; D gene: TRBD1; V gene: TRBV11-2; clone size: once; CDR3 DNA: TGTGCCAGCAGCCACACAGGGGGCAACTCACCCCTCCACTTT; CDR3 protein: CASSHTGGNSPLHF
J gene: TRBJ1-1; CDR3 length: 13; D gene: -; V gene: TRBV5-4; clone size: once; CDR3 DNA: TGTGCCAGCAGCTTCGTCAGGAACACTGAAGCTTTCTTT; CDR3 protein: CASSFVRNTEAFF
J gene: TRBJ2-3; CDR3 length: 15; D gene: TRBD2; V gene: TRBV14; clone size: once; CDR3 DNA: TGTGCCAGCAGCCACTCTGCGGGAGTCCCAGATACGCAGTATTTT; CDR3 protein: CASSHSAGVPDTQYF
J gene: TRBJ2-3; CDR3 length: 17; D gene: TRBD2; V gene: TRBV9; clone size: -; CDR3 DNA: TGTGCCAGCAGCGCCCGTGGACTAGCGGGGGGCACAGATACGCAGTATTTT; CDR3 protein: CASSARGLAGGTDTQYF
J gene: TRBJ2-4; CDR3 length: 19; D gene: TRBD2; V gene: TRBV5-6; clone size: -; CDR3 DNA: TGTGCCAGCAGCCGAACCATAGCGGGAGGGGTTGGAGCCAAAAACATTCAGTACTTC; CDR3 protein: CASSRTIAGGVGAKNIQYF
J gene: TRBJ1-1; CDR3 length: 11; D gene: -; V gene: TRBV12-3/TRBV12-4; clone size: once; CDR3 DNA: TGTGCCAGCAGAACCAACAGGGAAGCTTTCTTT; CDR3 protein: CASRTNREAFF
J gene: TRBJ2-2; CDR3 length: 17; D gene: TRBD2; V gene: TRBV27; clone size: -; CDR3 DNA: TGTGCCAGCAGTCACACTAGCGGGGGGGCGAACACCGGGGAGCTGTTTTTT; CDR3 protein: CASSHTSGGANTGELFF
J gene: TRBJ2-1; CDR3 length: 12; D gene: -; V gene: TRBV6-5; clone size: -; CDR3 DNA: TGTGCCAGCAGCTTCCCCTACAATGAGCAGTTCTTC; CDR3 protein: CASSFPYNEQFF
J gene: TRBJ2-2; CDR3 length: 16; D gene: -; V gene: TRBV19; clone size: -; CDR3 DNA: TGTGCCAGTAGTATATTGGGTGCGGGCGGGCGTGGGGAGCTGTTTTTT; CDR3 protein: CASSILGAGGRGELFF
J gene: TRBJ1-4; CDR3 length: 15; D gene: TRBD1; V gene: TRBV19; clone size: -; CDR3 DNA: TGTGCCAGTAGGACCGGACAGGGTTCTTGGGGAAAACTGTTTTTT; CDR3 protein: CASRTGQGSWGKLFF
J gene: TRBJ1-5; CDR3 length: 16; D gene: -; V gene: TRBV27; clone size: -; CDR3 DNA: TGTGCCAGCAGTCCCTCCCGGGGGAAGGTCATTCAGCCCCAGCATTTT; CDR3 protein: CASSPSRGKVIQPQHF
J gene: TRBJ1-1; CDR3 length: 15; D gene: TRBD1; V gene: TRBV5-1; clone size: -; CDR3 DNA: TGCGCCAGCAGCACAACAGGGGTCCAGAACACTGAAGCTTTCTTT; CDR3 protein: CASSTTGVQNTEAFF
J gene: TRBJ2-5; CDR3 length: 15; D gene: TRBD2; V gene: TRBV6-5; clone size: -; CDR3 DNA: TGTGCCAGCAGTTCTCTAGCGGGGGGGCCGGAGACCCAGTACTTC; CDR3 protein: CASSSLAGGPETQYF
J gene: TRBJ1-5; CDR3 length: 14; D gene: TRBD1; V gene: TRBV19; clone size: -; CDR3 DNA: TGTGCCAGTAGTGACGACAGGGCGAATCAGCCCCAGCATTTT; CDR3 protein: CASSDDRANQPQHF
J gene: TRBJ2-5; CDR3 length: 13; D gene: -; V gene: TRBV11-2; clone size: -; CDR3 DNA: TGTGCCAGCAGCCCGGGAAACGGGGAGACCCAGTACTTC; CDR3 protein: CASSPGNGETQYF
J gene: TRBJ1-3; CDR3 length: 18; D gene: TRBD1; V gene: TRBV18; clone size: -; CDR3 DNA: TGTGCCAGCTCACCATCAGGGGGTGCCTTGAGCTCTGGAAACACCATATATTTT; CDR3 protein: CASSPSGGALSSGNTIYF
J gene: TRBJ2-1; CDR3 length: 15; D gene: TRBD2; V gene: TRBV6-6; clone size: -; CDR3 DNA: TGTGCCAGCAGTTACTCGGGACTAGACATCGGTGAGCAGTTCTTC; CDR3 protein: CASSYSGLDIGEQFF
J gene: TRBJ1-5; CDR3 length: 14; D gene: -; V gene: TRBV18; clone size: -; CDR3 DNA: TGTGCCAGCTCACCAGGGCGGGGAGGGCAGCCCCAGCATTTT; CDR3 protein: CASSPGRGGQPQHF
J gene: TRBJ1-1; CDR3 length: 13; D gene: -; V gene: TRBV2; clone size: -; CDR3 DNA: TGTGCCAGCAGCGCGGACAGAGGAACTGAAGCTTTCTTT; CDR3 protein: CASSADRGTEAFF
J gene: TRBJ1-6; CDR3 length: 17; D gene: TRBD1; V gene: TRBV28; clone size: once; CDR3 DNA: TGTGCCAGCATCCCGGGACAGGGGAACGCAATAGTTTCACCCCTCCACTTT; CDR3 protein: CASIPGQGNAIVSPLHF
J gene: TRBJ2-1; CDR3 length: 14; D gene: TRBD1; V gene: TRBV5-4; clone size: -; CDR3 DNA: TGTGCCAGCAGCTTACCGGGACAGCACAATGAGCAGTTCTTC; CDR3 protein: CASSLPGQHNEQFF
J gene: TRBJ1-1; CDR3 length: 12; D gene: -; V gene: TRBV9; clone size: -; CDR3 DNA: TGTGCCAGCAGCCCCAGCGGAACTGAAGCTTTCTTT; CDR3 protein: CASSPSGTEAFF
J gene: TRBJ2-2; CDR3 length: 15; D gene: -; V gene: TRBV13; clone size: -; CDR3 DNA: TGTGCCAGCAGCCCCCTTTCCACAGGGATGGAGGAGCTGTTTTTT; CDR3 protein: CASSPLSTGMEELFF
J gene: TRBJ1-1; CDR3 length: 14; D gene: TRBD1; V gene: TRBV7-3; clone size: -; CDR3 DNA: TGTGCCAGCAGCCTGACAGGGACGAACACTGAAGCTTTCTTT; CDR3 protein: CASSLTGTNTEAFF
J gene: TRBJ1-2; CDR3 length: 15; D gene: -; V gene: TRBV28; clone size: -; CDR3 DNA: TGTGCCAGCAGTTCATTCAACGACCGGGTGAATGGCTACACCTTC; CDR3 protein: CASSSFNDRVNGYTF
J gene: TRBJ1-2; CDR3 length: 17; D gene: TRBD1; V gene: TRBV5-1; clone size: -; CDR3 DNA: TGCGCCAGCAGCTCCTCCGGGACAGGGCGGCCGGACTATGGCTACACCTTC; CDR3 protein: CASSSSGTGRPDYGYTF
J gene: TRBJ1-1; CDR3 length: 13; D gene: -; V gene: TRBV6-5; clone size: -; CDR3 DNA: TGTGCCAGCATTTCAACTAACAGGGTGGAAGCTTTCTTT; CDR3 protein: CASISTNRVEAFF
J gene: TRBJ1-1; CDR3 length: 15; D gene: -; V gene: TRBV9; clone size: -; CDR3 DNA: TGTGCCAGCAGCGGAGTCGGGGGGCGGTCTTCTGAAGCTTTCTTT; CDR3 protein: CASSGVGGRSSEAFF
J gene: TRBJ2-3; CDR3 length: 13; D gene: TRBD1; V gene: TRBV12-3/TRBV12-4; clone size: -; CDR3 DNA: TGTGCCAGCAGTGGACAGGGAGGAGATACGCAGTATTTT; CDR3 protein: CASSGQGGDTQYF
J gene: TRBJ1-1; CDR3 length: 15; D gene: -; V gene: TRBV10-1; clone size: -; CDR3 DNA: TGCGCCAGCAGTGAGTCTGTAACTCCGAACACTGAAGCTTTCTTT; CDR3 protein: CASSESVTPNTEAFF
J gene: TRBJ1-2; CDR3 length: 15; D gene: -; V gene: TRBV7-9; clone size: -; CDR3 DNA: TGTGCCAGCAGCTTAGCGACAGGCAGGAACTATGGCTACACCTTC; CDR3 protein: CASSLATGRNYGYTF
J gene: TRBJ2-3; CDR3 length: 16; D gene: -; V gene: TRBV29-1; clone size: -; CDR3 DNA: TGCAGCGTTGAAGACCCCGGGACTCCCGGCACAGATACGCAGTATTTT; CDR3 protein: CSVEDPGTPGTDTQYF
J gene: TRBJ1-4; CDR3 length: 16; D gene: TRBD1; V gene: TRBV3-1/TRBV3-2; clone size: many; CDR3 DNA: TGTGCCAGCAGCCAAGGACAGGGTCGAAATCATGAAAAACTGTTTTTT; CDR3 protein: CASSQGQGRNHEKLFF
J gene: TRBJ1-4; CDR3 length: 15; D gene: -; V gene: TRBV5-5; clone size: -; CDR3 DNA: TGTGCCAGCAGCCTAGCTAGACCAACTAATGAAAAACTGTTTTTT; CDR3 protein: CASSLARPTNEKLFF
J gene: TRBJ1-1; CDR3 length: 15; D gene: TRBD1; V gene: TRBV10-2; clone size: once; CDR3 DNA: TGCGCCAGCAGGCCCGGGACAGGGGTCGGCACTGAAGCTTTCTTT; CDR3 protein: CASRPGTGVGTEAFF
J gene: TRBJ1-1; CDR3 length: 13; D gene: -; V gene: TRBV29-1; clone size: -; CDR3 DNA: TGCAGCGGGGACAAGTTTTCGGGCACTGAAGCTTTCTTT; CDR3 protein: CSGDKFSGTEAFF